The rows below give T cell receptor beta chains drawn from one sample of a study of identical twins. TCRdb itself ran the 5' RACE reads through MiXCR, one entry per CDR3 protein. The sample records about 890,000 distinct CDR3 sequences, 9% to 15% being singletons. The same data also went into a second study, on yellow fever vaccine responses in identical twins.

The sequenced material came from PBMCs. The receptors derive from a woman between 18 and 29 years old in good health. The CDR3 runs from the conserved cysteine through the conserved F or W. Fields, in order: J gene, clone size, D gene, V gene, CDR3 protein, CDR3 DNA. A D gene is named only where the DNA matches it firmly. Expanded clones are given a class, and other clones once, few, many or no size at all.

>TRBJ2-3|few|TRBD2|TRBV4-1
CASSQDPSGSTDTQYF
TGCGCCAGCAGCCAAGATCCTAGCGGGAGCACAGATACGCAGTATTTT
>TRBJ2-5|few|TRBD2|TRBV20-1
CSASTSHGGGSLETQYF
TGCAGTGCTAGCACCTCACATGGTGGCGGGAGTTTGGAGACCCAGTACTTC
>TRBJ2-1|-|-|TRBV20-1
CSAARGLGSYNEQFF
TGCAGTGCTGCCCGGGGACTGGGGTCCTACAATGAGCAGTTCTTC
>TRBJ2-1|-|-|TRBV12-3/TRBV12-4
CVSRMAGTYNEQFF
TGTGTCAGCAGGATGGCGGGAACCTACAATGAGCAGTTCTTC
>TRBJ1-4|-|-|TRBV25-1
CASSSHVGKLFF
TGTGCCAGCAGTAGTCATGTTGGAAAACTGTTTTTT
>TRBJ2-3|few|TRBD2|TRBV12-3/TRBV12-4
CASSSTSGGPSTDTQYF
TGTGCCAGCAGTTCCACTAGCGGGGGGCCGAGCACAGATACGCAGTATTTT
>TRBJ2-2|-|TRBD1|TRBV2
CASRPTGAPGELFF
TGTGCCAGCAGACCGACAGGGGCGCCCGGGGAGCTGTTTTTT
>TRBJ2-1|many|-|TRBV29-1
CSVEDVAGVSYNEQFF
TGCAGCGTTGAGGATGTGGCAGGGGTTTCCTACAATGAGCAGTTCTTC
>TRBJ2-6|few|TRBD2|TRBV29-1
CSAELAGLSGANVLTF
TGCAGCGCCGAACTAGCGGGGCTCTCTGGGGCCAACGTCCTGACTTTC
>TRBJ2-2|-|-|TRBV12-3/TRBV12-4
CASNRDGANTGELFF
TGTGCCAGCAATCGTGACGGCGCGAACACCGGGGAGCTGTTTTTT
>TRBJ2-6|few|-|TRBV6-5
CASSYDGPSGAGANVLTF
TGTGCCAGCAGTTACGATGGGCCTTCAGGGGCTGGGGCCAACGTCCTGACTTTC
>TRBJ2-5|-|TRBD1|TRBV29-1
CSITTGIKETQYF
TGCAGCATAACGACAGGGATTAAAGAGACCCAGTACTTC
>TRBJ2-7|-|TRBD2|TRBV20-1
CSARPTSGRTYEQYF
TGCAGTGCCCGCCCGACTAGCGGGAGAACCTACGAGCAGTACTTC
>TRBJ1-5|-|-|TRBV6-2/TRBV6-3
CASSLPDTSNQPQHF
TGTGCCAGCAGCCTCCCTGACACGAGCAATCAGCCCCAGCATTTT
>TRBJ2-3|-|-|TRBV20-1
CSASFGTSTDTQYF
TGCAGTGCTAGTTTCGGGACTAGCACAGATACGCAGTATTTT
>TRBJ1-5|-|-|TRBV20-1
CSASSPEPRQPQHF
TGCAGTGCTAGTTCGCCGGAACCCAGGCAGCCCCAGCATTTT
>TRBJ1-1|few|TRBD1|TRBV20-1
CSASQTGQNTEAFF
TGCAGTGCTAGCCAGACAGGGCAGAACACTGAAGCTTTCTTT
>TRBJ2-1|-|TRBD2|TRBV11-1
CASSPKREGWNEQFF
TGTGCCAGCAGCCCGAAGCGGGAGGGCTGGAATGAGCAGTTCTTC
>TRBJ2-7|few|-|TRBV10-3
CAIRDGRSYEQYF
TGTGCCATCAGAGACGGTCGTAGCTACGAGCAGTACTTC
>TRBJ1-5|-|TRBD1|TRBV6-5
CASSYMDRGGQPQHF
TGTGCCAGCAGTTACATGGACAGGGGTGGTCAGCCCCAGCATTTT
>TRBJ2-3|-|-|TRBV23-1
CASSQPGDRRSGTQYF
TGCGCCAGCAGTCAACCTGGGGATCGGCGCAGTGGTACGCAGTATTTT
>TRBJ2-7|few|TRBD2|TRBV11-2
CASSLVTGTSGYYEQYF
TGTGCCAGCAGCTTAGTTACTGGGACTAGCGGGTACTACGAGCAGTACTTC
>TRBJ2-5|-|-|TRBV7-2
CASSFLAGGSYAETQYF
TGTGCCAGCAGCTTTCTGGCAGGTGGATCTTATGCAGAGACCCAGTACTTC
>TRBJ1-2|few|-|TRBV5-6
CASSLPDRGYTF
TGTGCCAGCAGCCTCCCGGATAGGGGCTACACCTTC
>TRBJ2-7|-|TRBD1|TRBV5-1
CASSGGTGIEQYF
TGCGCCAGCAGCGGAGGGACAGGGATCGAGCAGTACTTC
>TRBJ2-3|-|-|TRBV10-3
CAISERGHKSTDTQYF
TGTGCCATCAGTGAGAGGGGACACAAAAGCACAGATACGCAGTATTTT
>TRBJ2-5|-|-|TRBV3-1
CASSQYRTAQETQYF
TGTGCCAGCAGCCAATACCGGACAGCTCAAGAGACCCAGTACTTC
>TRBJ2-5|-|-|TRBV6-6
CASSFPPETQYF
TGTGCCAGCAGTTTTCCCCCGGAGACCCAGTACTTC
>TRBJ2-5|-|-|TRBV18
CASSRDPNKETQYF
TGTGCCAGCTCGCGGGACCCGAACAAAGAGACCCAGTACTTC
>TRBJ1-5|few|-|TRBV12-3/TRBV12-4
CASRHSNQPQHF
TGTGCCAGCAGACATAGCAATCAGCCCCAGCATTTT
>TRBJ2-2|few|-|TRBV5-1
CASSFRTDNTGELFF
TGCGCCAGCAGCTTTAGGACAGATAACACCGGGGAGCTGTTTTTT
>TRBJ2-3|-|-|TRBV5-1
CASSLVRSGGSTDTQYF
TGCGCCAGCAGCTTGGTTCGGAGTGGGGGTAGCACAGATACGCAGTATTTT
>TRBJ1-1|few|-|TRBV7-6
CASSFSRANTEAFF
TGTGCCAGCAGCTTCAGCAGGGCCAACACTGAAGCTTTCTTT
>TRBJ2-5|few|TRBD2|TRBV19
CASSIASGGFQETQYF
TGTGCCAGTAGTATAGCGAGCGGGGGCTTCCAAGAGACCCAGTACTTC
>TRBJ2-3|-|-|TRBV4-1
CASSHHPGPGTDTQYF
TGCGCCAGCAGCCATCATCCGGGCCCCGGGACGGATACGCAGTATTTT
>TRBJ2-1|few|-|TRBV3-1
CASGSLDEQFF
TGTGCCAGCGGGAGTTTGGATGAGCAGTTCTTC
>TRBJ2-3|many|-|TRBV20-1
CSPGSTDTQYF
TGCTCTCCTGGGAGCACAGATACGCAGTATTTT
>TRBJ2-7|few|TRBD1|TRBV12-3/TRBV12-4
CASRTQRGGRVNEQYF
TGTGCCAGCAGGACCCAGAGAGGGGGCAGGGTTAACGAGCAGTACTTC
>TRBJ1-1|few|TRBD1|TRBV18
CASSPLQNRDSGFEAFF
TGTGCCAGCTCACCGCTACAGAACCGGGACAGCGGATTTGAAGCTTTCTTT
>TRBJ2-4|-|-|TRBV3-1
CASSQEWASEASIQYF
TGTGCCAGCAGCCAAGAGTGGGCATCCGAGGCGTCCATTCAGTACTTC
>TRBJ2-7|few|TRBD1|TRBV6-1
CASSDRGFYEQYF
TGTGCCAGCAGTGACAGGGGGTTCTACGAGCAGTACTTC
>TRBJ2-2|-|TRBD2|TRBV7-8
CASSFGRLAGNTGELFF
TGTGCCAGCAGCTTTGGGAGACTAGCGGGGAACACCGGGGAGCTGTTTTTT
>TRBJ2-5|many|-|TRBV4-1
CASSQVSGQTQYF
TGCGCCAGCAGCCAAGTATCCGGCCAGACCCAGTACTTC
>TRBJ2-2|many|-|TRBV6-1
CASRVAWGNTGELFF
TGTGCCAGCAGGGTCGCGTGGGGCAACACCGGGGAGCTGTTTTTT
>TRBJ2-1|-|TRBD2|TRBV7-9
CASSTTSGVDNEQFF
TGTGCCAGCAGCACGACTAGCGGGGTGGACAATGAGCAGTTCTTC
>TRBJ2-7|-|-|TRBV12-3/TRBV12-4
CASSLPALSLYEQYF
TGTGCCAGCAGTCTCCCGGCCCTGTCCCTCTACGAGCAGTACTTC
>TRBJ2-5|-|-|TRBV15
CATSLGAGQETQYF
TGTGCCACCAGCCTCGGGGCAGGGCAAGAGACCCAGTACTTC
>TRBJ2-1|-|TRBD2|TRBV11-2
CASSLDRGLAGGFF
TGTGCCAGCAGCTTAGATCGGGGACTAGCGGGAGGGTTCTTC
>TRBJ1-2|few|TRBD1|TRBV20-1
CSAPGQGAYPFGYTF
TGCAGTGCCCCGGGACAGGGGGCTTATCCCTTTGGCTACACCTTC
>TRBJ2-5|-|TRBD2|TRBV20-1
CSAGWDSSGGGGQETQYF
TGCAGTGCTGGATGGGACTCCAGCGGGGGAGGGGGCCAAGAGACCCAGTACTTC
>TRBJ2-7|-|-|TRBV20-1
CSARDVKVQYF
TGCAGTGCTAGAGATGTAAAGGTGCAGTACTTC
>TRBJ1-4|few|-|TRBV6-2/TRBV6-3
CASSYGPGLFF
TGTGCCAGCAGTTACGGCCCTGGACTGTTTTTT
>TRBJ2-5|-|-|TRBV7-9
CASSPPGGPPQETQYF
TGTGCCAGCAGCCCCCCAGGGGGGCCCCCACAAGAGACCCAGTACTTC
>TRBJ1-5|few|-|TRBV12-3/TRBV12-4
CASSPDRLSNQPQHF
TGTGCCAGCAGCCCAGACAGACTCAGCAATCAGCCCCAGCATTTT
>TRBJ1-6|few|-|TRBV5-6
CASSFNLAHNSPLHF
TGTGCCAGCAGCTTTAATCTGGCCCATAATTCACCCCTCCACTTT
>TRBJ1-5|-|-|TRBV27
CASSLSSRGSNQPQHF
TGTGCCAGCAGTTTATCGTCGAGGGGGAGCAATCAGCCCCAGCATTTT
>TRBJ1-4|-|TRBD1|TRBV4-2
CASSQDLGTGKEKLFF
TGTGCCAGCAGCCAAGATCTCGGGACAGGGAAAGAAAAACTGTTTTTT